These 30 T cell receptor beta chains originate from one sample sequenced in a study of OX40 agonist ivuxolimab in advanced cancers. Generated by immunoSEQ multiplex PCR, the TCRdb table keeps only in-frame clones and is missing some. This sample has fewer than 70,000 clones, with about 89% found just once. Material: CD4+ or CD8+ T cells sorted from blood, obtained in a trial of the OX40 agonist ivuxolimab. Receptors were obtained from an adult with an advanced solid tumor such as melanoma, head and neck, liver or kidney cancer.

V usage is TRBV2 and J usage is TRBJ2-2; D is unclear. This CDR3 is 14 amino acids long. The germline CDR1 and CDR2 sequences are SNHLY and FYNNEI. V lost 2 bases and J 5 bases, leaving 9 bases between the germline ends. In DNA, the CDR3 is TGTGCCAGCAGTGAAAGGGTATGGACCGGGGAGCTGTTTTTT. This encodes CASSERVWTGELFF.

The chain uses TRBV6-1 and TRBJ2-7, with TRBD1 as a possible D gene (5 bases). V lost 7 bases to trimming and J lost 2 bases, with 12 bases between them. Germline CDR1 reads MNHNS; CDR2 reads SASEGT. This CDR3 is built from 13 residues. This CDR3 reads CASNRQTPYEQYF. The CDR3 DNA reads TGTGCCAGCAACAGGCAGACACCCTACGAGCAGTACTTC.

The rearrangement links TRBV2 to TRBJ2-3; 14 bases align to TRBD2. This CDR3 spans 16 amino acids. V was pared by 1 base and J by 4 bases, with 1 base of the junction left unmatched. From germline, CDR1 is SNHLY and CDR2 FYNNEI. The CDR3 region has the DNA TGTGCCAGCAGTGAAGGGACTAGCGGGAGGTCAGATACGCAGTATTTT. Translated: CASSEGTSGRSDTQYF.

V is TRBV7-9 and J is TRBJ1-2, with unresolved D. CDR1 is SEHNR and CDR2 is FQNEAQ in the germline V gene (reference sequence). V dropped 2 bases and J dropped 7 bases, with 5 bases sitting between them. The CDR3 length is 11 residues. The CDR3 bases are TGTGCCAGCAGCTTATTCGGTGGCTACACCTTC. It codes for CASSLFGGYTF.

CDR3 sequence reads: CASSLVGGGETQYF. In DNA form, the CDR3 reads TGTGCCAGCAGCTTGGTTGGGGGTGGGGAGACCCAGTACTTC. The chain couples TRBV5-4 to TRBJ2-5, with D perhaps being TRBD1 or TRBD2 (5 bases each). Trimming cost V 0 bases and J 5 bases, with 11 bases left between them. Germline CDR1 and CDR2: SGHNT and YYREEE (reference sequence). The CDR3 is 14 residues long.

This chain joins TRBV14 and TRBJ2-3; weak D call: TRBD2 (5 bases). This CDR3 has 14 residues. V lost 4 bases to trimming and J lost 4 bases, with 12 bases between them. CDR1 and CDR2 from the germline V gene are SGHDN and FVKESK. CDR3 DNA: TGTGCCAGCAGCCCAGCCGGGGTTCCAGATACGCAGTATTTT. This gives the protein CASSPAGVPDTQYF.

The chain joins TRBV10-1 to TRBJ1-1, with a weak D call TRBD1 (5 bases). CDR1 is WNHNN and CDR2 is SYGVQD in the germline V gene (reference sequence). V shed 7 bases and J shed 5 bases, with 14 bases lying between them. There are 13 residues in the CDR3. The CDR3 bases are TGCGCCAGCAAGACAGCGGGGGATACTGAAGCTTTCTTT. Amino acid sequence: CASKTAGDTEAFF.

The V and J genes are TRBV4-1 and TRBJ1-5; TRBD1 might be the D (6 bases). This CDR3 spans 13 amino acids. CDR1 is MGHRA, CDR2 YSYEKL, per germline. Trimming removed 3 bases at V and 5 bases at J, with 8 bases between. The DNA for the CDR3 is TGCGCCAGCAGCCACCACAGGGATCAGCCCCAGCATTTT. Protein: CASSHHRDQPQHF.

This rearrangement joins TRBV5-1 to TRBJ2-1, with 7 bases matching TRBD2. The germline gives CDR1 SGHRS, CDR2 YFSETQ. This CDR3 contains 15 residues. The V gene end was trimmed by 2 bases and the J gene end by 12 bases; junction bases not matched to a gene: 14. The CDR3 region is CASSFSSSGGSRQFF. CDR3 coding DNA: TGCGCCAGCAGCTTTAGCTCTAGCGGCGGGAGTAGGCAGTTCTTC.

This chain uses TRBV27 with TRBJ2-5; tentative D call: TRBD1 (6 bases). Looked up from germline, CDR1 is MNHEY and CDR2 is SMNVEV (reference sequence). The CDR3 is 14 residues long. Deletions cut 2 bases from V and 1 base from J, with 8 bases between. CDR3 residues: CASSLQGTQETQYF. For the CDR3, the DNA is TGTGCCAGCAGTTTACAGGGGACCCAAGAGACCCAGTACTTC.

A single count supports this clone. The chain links TRBV28 to TRBJ1-4; 7 nucleotides align to TRBD1. The CDR3 spans 20 residues. V shed 5 bases, J shed 5 bases, and the junction held 23 bases outside the gene matches. CDR1 is MDHEN, CDR2 SYDVKM, per germline. The CDR3 sequence: CASSPSPGTAQERGNEKLFF. The CDR3 DNA sequence: TGTGCCAGCAGTCCTAGCCCGGGGACAGCCCAAGAGAGGGGGAATGAAAAACTGTTTTTT.

Written as DNA, the CDR3 is TGTGCCACCAGCAGAGAGAGAGTAACGGCAACTAATGAAAAACTGTTTTTT. Residues: CATSRERVTATNEKLFF. The rearrangement joins TRBV15 to TRBJ1-4; the D is unclear. The CDR3 has 17 residues. Trimming removed 0 bases at V and 0 bases at J, with 11 bases between. The germline V gene encodes CDR1 LNHNV and CDR2 YYDKDF (reference sequence).

This clone was seen only once. J is TRBJ2-4 and V is TRBV5-6; a weak D match, TRBD1 (6 bases). Germline-derived CDR1 and CDR2 are SGHDT and YYEEEE. Trimming left V 0 bases short and J 6 bases short, with 13 bases between. CDR3 length: 15 residues. The CDR3 coding sequence is TGTGCCAGCAGCTTGGCTGAGGGGGAGAGAAACATTCAGTACTTC. Encoded protein: CASSLAEGERNIQYF. Together with reference TRBV5-6 and TRBJ2-4, the CDR3 gives the full variable domain: DAGVTQSPTHLIKTRGQQVTLRCSPKSGHDTVSWYQQALGQGPQFIFQYYEEEERQRGNFPDRFSGHQFPNYSSELNVNALLLGDSALYLCASSLAEGERNIQYFGAGTRLSVL.

J is TRBJ1-1 and V is TRBV18, with a weak D call TRBD1 (6 bases). V shed 2 bases and J shed 0 bases, with 13 bases lying between them. Germline CDR1 and CDR2: KGHSH and LQKENI. The CDR3 loop spans 16 amino acids. The CDR3 DNA follows: TGTGCCAGCTCACCAAATAGGCAGGGGTTGAACACTGAAGCTTTCTTT. It encodes CASSPNRQGLNTEAFF.

The chain uses TRBV10-1 and TRBJ1-2; a weak D match, TRBD1 (5 bases). The CDR3 totals 14 residues. Germline assignment: CDR1 WNHNN and CDR2 SYGVQD (reference sequence). The ends were cut back, 5 bases at V and 5 bases at J, with 15 bases in the middle. The CDR3, as DNA: TGCGCCAGCAGTCCCGTGCGGGGCGTATATGGCTACACCTTC. It translates to CASSPVRGVYGYTF.

There are a few counts of this clone. The J gene is TRBJ2-5, the V gene TRBV5-4, with a possible D match to TRBD2 (6 bases). The V end was cut by 4 bases, the J end by 2 bases, with 9 bases between. The germline V gene encodes CDR1 SGHNT and CDR2 YYREEE (reference sequence). The CDR3 covers 13 residues. This CDR3 is CASSRGLQETQYF. CDR3 in DNA: TGTGCCAGCAGCCGGGGACTTCAAGAGACCCAGTACTTC.

A few counts support this clone. V and J are TRBV2 and TRBJ1-5; D not certain. The CDR3 is 13 residues long. Germline CDR1 is SNHLY and CDR2 is FYNNEI. V lost 8 bases and J lost 4, with 12 bases in between. CDR3 DNA: TGTGCCAGCGGCGGACGGAATAATCAGCCCCAGCATTTT. The encoded protein is CASGGRNNQPQHF.

This sequence joins TRBV27 and TRBJ2-6; D gene uncertain. Germline V gene sequence: CDR1 MNHEY, CDR2 SMNVEV (reference sequence). This CDR3 region has 14 residues. Between the trimmed V and J ends, which lost 3 bases and 2 bases, there was a span of 5 bases. As DNA, the CDR3 is TGTGCCAGCAGTTTTAGAGCTGGGGCCAACGTCCTGACTTTC. This encodes CASSFRAGANVLTF.

The chain employs TRBV29-1 and TRBJ2-1, with unresolved D. The ends were cut back, 5 bases at V and 0 bases at J, with 5 bases in the middle. The CDR3 length is 12 residues. Germline V lookup: CDR1 SQVTM, CDR2 ANQGSEA. CDR3 nucleotide sequence: TGCAGCGTTACGGACTCCTACAATGAGCAGTTCTTC. Residues: CSVTDSYNEQFF.

This chain connects TRBV15 to TRBJ2-7; no clear D. The germline V gene has CDR1 LNHNV and CDR2 YYDKDF (reference sequence). The CDR3 extends over 13 amino acids. V shed 1 base and J shed 4 bases, with 8 bases lying between them. CDR3 coding DNA: TGTGCCACCAGCAGAGTGGTAGGATACGAGCAGTACTTC. Translated: CATSRVVGYEQYF.

To note about this clone: At one of its ends the junction is not consistent with the germline gene, which may arise from a read error. The chain is built from TRBV11-2 and TRBJ2-2, with no clear D. CDR3 length equals 12 residues. Germline CDR1 SGHAT, CDR2 FQNNGV. The CDR3 sequence: CTSSLSTGELFF. The DNA of the CDR3 is TGTACCAGCAGCCTCTCCACCGGGGAGCTGTTTTTT. The full variable domain, in which reference TRBV11-2 and TRBJ2-2 provide the parts outside the CDR3, is EAGVAQSPRYKIIEKRQSVAFWCNPISGHATLYWYQQILGQGPKLLIQFQNNGVVDDSQLPKDRFSAERLKGVDSTLKIQPAKLEDSAVYLCTSSLSTGELFFGEGSRLTVL.

The V call is TRBV6-1, the J call TRBJ1-1, with D uncertain. Germline assignment: CDR1 MNHNS and CDR2 SASEGT. The V gene lost 6 bases and the J gene lost 0 bases, with 14 bases spanning the gap. The CDR3 length is 15 residues. The CDR3 here is CASRPFLAMNTEAFF. CDR3 sequence (DNA): TGTGCCAGCAGGCCATTCTTAGCTATGAACACTGAAGCTTTCTTT.

This chain links TRBV19 with TRBJ1-3; no reliable D call. V was shortened by 5 bases and J by 0 bases, with 11 bases between the two germline ends. Per germline, CDR1 LNHDA and CDR2 SQIVND (reference sequence). This CDR3 spans 15 amino acids. The CDR3 loop reads CASSSLESSGNTIYF. The CDR3 region has the DNA TGTGCCAGTAGTTCTCTCGAGAGCTCTGGAAACACCATATATTTT.

The sample holds a few counts of this clone. The rearrangement joins TRBV30 to TRBJ2-5, with D possibly matching TRBD1 (7 bases). Germline V gives CDR1 GTSNPN, CDR2 SVGIG (reference sequence). The CDR3 has 14 residues. The V end lost 0 bases, the J end lost 5 bases, and 13 bases lay between the germline ends. CDR3 nucleotides: TGTGCCTGGAGTGTGGAGGGGGCTACGGAGACCCAGTACTTC. Protein product: CAWSVEGATETQYF.

The rearrangement joins TRBV28 to TRBJ1-6; D remains unclear. V was clipped by 2 bases and J by 8 bases, with 7 bases between them. CDR3 length: 13 residues. Germline V CDR1 and CDR2: MDHEN, SYDVKM. CDR3 sequence (DNA): TGTGCCAGCAGTTTACAAACAGATTCACCCCTCCACTTT. This gives the protein CASSLQTDSPLHF.

The sample holds one count of this clone. The rearrangement joins TRBV30 to TRBJ2-2; a possible D gene is TRBD1 (6 bases). CDR1 is GTSNPN, CDR2 SVGIG, per germline (reference sequence). The V end lost 3 bases, the J end lost 1 base, and 9 bases lay between the germline ends. The length of the CDR3 is 14 residues. The chain's CDR3 is CAWRRTVNTGELFF. CDR3 sequence (DNA): TGTGCCTGGAGACGGACAGTGAACACCGGGGAGCTGTTTTTT. Supplemented by reference TRBV30 and TRBJ2-2, the full variable domain reads SQTIHQWPATLVQPVGSPLSLECTVEGTSNPNLYWYRQAAGRGLQLLFYSVGIGQISSEVPQNLSASRPQDRQFILSSKKLLLSDSGFYLCAWRRTVNTGELFFGEGSRLTVL.

This clone was seen a handful of times. The CDR3 here is CAAKRGQPGDTQYF. Here the CDR3 DNA reads TGTGCCGCCAAAAGGGGACAACCCGGAGATACGCAGTATTTT. This chain uses TRBV30 with TRBJ2-3; a weak D match, TRBD1 (6 bases). Germline assignment: CDR1 GTSNPN and CDR2 SVGIG (reference sequence). Between the trimmed V and J ends, which lost 8 bases and 5 bases, there was a span of 20 bases. CDR3 length: 14 amino acids.

CDR3: CASSLDWINEQFF. The CDR3 DNA reads as TGCGCCAGCAGCCTAGACTGGATCAATGAGCAGTTCTTC. The chain combines TRBV4-1 with TRBJ2-1; D is uncertain. The length of the CDR3 is 13 residues. Germline lookup yields CDR1 MGHRA and CDR2 YSYEKL. Trimming took off 4 bases at V and 6 bases at J, with 10 bases between the two ends.

The chain carries TRBV7-2 and TRBJ2-1; D unclear. V was shortened by 0 bases and J by 6 bases, with 12 bases between the two germline ends. This CDR3 comprises 15 residues. Germline values: CDR1 SGHTA, CDR2 FQGNSA. The DNA for the CDR3 is TGTGCCAGCAGCTTAGCTGGGCAGGTCAGCAATGAGCAGTTCTTC. Translating gives CASSLAGQVSNEQFF.

The chain couples TRBV6-1 to TRBJ1-1; D is uncertain. The V end lost 5 bases, the J end lost 10 bases, and 11 bases lay between the germline ends. This CDR3 is 11 amino acids long. The germline gives CDR1 MNHNS, CDR2 SASEGT. This chain's CDR3 is CASSYNKVAFF. In DNA, the CDR3 is TGTGCCAGCAGTTACAACAAGGTAGCTTTCTTT.